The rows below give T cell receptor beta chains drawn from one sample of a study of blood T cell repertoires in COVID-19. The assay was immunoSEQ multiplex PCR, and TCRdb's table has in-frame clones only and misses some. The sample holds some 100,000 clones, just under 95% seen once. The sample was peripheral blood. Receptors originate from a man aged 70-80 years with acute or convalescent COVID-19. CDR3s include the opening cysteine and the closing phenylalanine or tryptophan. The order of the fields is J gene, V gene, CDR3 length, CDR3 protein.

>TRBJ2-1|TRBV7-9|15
CASSPLSQPTNEQFF
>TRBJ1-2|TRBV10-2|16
CASTQTRGQSNYGYTF
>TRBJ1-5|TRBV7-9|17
CASSLARGGQGNQPQHF
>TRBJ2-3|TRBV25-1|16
CASSAGPAVFTDTQYF
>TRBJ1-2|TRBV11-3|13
CASSLDAGDRYTF
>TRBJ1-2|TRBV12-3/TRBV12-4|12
CASSRTGGGYTF
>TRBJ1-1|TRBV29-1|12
CSVLPTVAEAFF
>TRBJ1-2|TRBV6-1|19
CASSDLFGTGGDSTIRYTF
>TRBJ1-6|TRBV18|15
CASSPRDSNNSPLHF
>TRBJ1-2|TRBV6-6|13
CAVQPTGTFGYTF
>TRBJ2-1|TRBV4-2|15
CASSQAAGVLNEQFF
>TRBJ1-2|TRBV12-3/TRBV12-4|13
CASSLGRFYGYTF
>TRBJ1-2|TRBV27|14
CASSFSRGVNGYTF
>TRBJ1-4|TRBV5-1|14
CASSYGESYEKLFF
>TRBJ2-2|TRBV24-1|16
CATSDPDRANTGELFF
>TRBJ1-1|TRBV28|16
CASRKDRGFGGTEAFF
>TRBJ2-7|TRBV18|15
CASSPLGGPSYEQYF
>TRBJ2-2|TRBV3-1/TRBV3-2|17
CASSPWTSGGVDGELFF
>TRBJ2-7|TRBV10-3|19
CAISESPSISVSHSYEQYF
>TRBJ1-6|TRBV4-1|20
CASSQDWADTGSGPNSPLHF
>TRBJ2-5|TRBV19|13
CASSIRGSETQYF